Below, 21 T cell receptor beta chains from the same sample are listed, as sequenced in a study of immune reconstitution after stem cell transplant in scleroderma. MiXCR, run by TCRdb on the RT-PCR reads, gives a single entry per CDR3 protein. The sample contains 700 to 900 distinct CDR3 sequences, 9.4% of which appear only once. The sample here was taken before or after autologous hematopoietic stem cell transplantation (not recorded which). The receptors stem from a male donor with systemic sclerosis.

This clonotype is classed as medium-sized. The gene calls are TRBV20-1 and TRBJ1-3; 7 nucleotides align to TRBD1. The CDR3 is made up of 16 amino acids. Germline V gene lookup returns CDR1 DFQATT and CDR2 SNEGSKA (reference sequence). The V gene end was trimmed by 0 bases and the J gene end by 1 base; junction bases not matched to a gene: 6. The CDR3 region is CSAREQGGRSGNTIYF. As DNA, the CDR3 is TGCAGTGCTAGAGAGCAGGGGGGCAGATCTGGAAACACCATATATTTT.

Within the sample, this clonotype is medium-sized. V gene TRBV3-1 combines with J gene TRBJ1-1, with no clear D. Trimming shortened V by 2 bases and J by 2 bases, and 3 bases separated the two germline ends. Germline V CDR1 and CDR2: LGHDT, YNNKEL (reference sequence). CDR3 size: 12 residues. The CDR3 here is CASSQINTEAFF. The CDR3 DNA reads TGTGCCAGCAGCCAAATAAACACTGAAGCTTTCTTT.

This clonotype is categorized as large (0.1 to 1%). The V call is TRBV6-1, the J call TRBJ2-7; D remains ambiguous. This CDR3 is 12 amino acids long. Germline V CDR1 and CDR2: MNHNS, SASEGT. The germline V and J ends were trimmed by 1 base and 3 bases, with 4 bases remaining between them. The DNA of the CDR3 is TGTGCCAGCAGTGAAGTTGGCTACGAGCAGTACTTC. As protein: CASSEVGYEQYF.

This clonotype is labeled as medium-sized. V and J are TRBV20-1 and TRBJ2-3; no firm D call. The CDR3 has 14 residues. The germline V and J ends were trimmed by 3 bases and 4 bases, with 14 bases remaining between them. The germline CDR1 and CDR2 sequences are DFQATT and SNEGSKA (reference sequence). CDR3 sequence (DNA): TGCAGTGCTAGCGTCGGGCGTTCCTCAGATACGCAGTATTTT. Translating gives CSASVGRSSDTQYF.

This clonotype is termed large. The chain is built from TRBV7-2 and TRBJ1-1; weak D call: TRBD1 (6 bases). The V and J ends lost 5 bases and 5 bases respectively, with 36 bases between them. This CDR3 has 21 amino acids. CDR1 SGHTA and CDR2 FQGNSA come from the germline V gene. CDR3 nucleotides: TGTGCCAGCAGCCCTATGTCTCTAGGGGGATACGCCCCGTTAAAGCGTACTGAAGCTTTCTTT. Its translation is CASSPMSLGGYAPLKRTEAFF.

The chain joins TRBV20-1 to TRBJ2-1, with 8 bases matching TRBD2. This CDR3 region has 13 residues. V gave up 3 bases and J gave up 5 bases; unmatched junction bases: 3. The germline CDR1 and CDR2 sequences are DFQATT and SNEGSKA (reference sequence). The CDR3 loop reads CSASGRANNEQFF. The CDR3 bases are TGCAGTGCTAGCGGGAGGGCCAACAATGAGCAGTTCTTC.

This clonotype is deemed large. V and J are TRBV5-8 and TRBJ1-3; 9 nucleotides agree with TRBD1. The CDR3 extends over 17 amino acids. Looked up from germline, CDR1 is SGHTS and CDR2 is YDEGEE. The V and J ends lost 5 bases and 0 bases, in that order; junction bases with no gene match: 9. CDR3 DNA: TGTGCCAGCAGTTTCTACAGGGGGCCTAGCTCTGGAAACACCATATATTTT. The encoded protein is CASSFYRGPSSGNTIYF. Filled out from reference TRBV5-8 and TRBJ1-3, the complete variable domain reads EAGVTQSPTHLIKTRGQQATLRCSPISGHTSVYWYQQALGLGLQFLLWYDEGEERNRGNFPPRFSGRQFPNYSSELNVNALELEDSALYLCASSFYRGPSSGNTIYFGEGSWLTVV.

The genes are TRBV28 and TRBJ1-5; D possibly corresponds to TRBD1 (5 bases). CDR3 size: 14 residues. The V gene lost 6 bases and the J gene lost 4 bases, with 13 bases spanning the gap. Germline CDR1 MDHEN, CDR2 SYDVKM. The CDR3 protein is CASREQASNQPQHF. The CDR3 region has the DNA TGTGCCAGCAGAGAACAGGCGTCTAATCAGCCCCAGCATTTT.

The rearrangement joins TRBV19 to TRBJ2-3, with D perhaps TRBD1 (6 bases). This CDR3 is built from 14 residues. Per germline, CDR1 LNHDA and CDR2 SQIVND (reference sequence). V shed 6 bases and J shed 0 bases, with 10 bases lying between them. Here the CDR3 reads CASSLGQSTDTQYF. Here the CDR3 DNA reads TGTGCCAGTAGCCTAGGACAGAGCACAGATACGCAGTATTTT.

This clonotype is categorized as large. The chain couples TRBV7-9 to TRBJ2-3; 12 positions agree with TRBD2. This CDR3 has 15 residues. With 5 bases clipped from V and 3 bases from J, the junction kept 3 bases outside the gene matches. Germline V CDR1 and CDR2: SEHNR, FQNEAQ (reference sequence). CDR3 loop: CASSQTSGGTDTQYF. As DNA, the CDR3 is TGTGCCAGCAGCCAGACTAGCGGGGGTACAGATACGCAGTATTTT.

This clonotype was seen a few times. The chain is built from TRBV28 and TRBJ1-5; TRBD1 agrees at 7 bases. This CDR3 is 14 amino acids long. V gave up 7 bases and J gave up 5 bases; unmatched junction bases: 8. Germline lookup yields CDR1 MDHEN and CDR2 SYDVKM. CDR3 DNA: TGTGCCAGCACGGGCGGGACAGTCCATCAGCCCCAGCATTTT. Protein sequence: CASTGGTVHQPQHF. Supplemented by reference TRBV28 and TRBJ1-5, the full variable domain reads DVKVTQSSRYLVKRTGEKVFLECVQDMDHENMFWYRQDPGLGLRLIYFSYDVKMKEKGDIPEGYSVSREKKERFSLILESASTNQTSMYLCASTGGTVHQPQHFGDGTRLSIL.

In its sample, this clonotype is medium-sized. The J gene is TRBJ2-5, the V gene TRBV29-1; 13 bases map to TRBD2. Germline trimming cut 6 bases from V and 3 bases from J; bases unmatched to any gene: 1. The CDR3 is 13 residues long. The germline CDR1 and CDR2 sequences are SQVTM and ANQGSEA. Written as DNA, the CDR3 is TGCAGCGTCGGACTAGCGGGGGAAGAGACCCAGTACTTC. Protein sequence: CSVGLAGEETQYF. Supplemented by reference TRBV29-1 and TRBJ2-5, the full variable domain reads SAVISQKPSRDICQRGTSLTIQCQVDSQVTMMFWYRQQPGQSLTLIATANQGSEATYESGFVIDKFPISRPNLTFSTLTVSNMSPEDSSIYLCSVGLAGEETQYFGPGTRLLVL.

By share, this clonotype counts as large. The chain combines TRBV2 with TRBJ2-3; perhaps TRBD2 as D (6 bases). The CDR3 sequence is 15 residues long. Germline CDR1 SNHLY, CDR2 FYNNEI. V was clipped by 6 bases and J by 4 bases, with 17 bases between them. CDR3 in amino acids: CASRGLSGLSDTQYF. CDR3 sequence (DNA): TGTGCCAGCAGGGGCTTGAGCGGGCTCTCAGATACGCAGTATTTT.

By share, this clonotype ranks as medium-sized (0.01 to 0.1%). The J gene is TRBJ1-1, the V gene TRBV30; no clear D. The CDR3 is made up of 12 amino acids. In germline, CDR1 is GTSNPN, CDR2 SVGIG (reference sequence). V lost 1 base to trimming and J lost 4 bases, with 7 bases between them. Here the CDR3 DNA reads TGTGCCTGGAGTGGATTGAGCACTGAAGCTTTCTTT. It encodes CAWSGLSTEAFF.

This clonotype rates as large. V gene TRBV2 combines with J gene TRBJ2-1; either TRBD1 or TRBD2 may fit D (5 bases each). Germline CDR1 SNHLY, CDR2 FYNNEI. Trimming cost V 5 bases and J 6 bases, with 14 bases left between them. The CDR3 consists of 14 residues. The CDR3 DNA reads TGTGCCAGCAGTCCCGGGACGGATGTCAATGAGCAGTTCTTC. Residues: CASSPGTDVNEQFF.

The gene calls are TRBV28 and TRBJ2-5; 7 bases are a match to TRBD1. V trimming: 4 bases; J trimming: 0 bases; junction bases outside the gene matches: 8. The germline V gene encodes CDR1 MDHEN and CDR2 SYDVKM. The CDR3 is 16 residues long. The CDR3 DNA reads TGTGCCAGCAGTTACCCCTTAGGACAGGACCAAGAGACCCAGTACTTC. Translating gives CASSYPLGQDQETQYF.

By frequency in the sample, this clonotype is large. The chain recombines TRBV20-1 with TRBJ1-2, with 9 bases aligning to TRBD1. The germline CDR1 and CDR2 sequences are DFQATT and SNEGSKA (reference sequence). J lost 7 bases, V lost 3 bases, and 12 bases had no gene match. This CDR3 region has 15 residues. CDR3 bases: TGCAGTGCTAGTCTTGGGACAGGGTCGGGTCTTGGCTACACCTTC. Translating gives CSASLGTGSGLGYTF.

The CDR3 nucleotides read TGCGCCAGCAGCAGCCGACTAGCGGCCCTCAATGAGCAGTTCTTC. Translated, it gives CASSSRLAALNEQFF. The rearrangement joins TRBV5-1 to TRBJ2-1; 9 nucleotides match TRBD2. Unmatched junction bases numbered 8, after V lost 4 bases and J lost 6 bases. In germline, CDR1 is SGHRS, CDR2 YFSETQ. The CDR3 runs 15 residues.

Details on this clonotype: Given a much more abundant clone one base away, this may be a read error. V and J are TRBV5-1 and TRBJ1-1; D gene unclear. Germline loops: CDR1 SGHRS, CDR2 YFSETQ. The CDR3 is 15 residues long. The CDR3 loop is CASSLAHERQTETFF. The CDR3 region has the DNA TGCGCCAGCAGCTTGGCTCATGAGAGGCAGACTGAAACTTTCTTT. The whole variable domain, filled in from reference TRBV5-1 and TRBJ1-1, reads KAGVTQTPRYLIKTRGQQVTLSCSPISGHRSVSWYQQTPGQGLQFLFEYFSETQRNKGNFPGRFSGRQFSNSRSEMNVSTLELGDSALYLCASSLAHERQTETFFGQGTRLTVV.

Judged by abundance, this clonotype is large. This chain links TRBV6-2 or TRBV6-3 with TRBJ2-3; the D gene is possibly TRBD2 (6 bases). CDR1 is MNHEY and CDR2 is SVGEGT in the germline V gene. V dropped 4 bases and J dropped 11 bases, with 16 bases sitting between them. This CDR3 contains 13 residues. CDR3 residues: CASSSAQISGQYF. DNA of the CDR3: TGTGCCAGCAGTTCCGCCCAGATTAGCGGGCAGTATTTT.

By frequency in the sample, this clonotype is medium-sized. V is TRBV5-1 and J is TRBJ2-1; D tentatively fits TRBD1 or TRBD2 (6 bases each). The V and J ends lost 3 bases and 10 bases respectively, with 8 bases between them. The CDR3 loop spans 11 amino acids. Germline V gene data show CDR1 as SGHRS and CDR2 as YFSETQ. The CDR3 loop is CASSWRGEQFF. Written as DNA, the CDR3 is TGCGCCAGCAGCTGGAGGGGGGAGCAGTTCTTC.